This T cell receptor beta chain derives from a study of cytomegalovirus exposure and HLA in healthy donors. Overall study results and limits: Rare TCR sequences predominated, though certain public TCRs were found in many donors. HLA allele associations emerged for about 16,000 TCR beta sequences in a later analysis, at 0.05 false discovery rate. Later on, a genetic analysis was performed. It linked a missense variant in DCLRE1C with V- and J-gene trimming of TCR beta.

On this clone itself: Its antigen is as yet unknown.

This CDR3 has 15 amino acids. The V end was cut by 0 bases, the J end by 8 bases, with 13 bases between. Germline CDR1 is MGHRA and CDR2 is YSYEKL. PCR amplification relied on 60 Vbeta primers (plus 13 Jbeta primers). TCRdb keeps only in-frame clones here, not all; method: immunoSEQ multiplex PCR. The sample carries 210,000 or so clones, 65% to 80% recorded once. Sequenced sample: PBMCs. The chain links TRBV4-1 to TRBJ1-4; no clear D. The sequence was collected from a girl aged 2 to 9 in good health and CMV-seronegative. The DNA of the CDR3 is TGCGCCAGCAGCCAAGAACCCCGCACTCGGGAAAAACTGTTTTTT. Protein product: CASSQEPRTREKLFF.